The clone carrying this T cell receptor (beta chain) appeared once. Its antigen is not known. Germline V gene lookup returns CDR1 DFQATT and CDR2 SNEGSKA (reference sequence). V trimming: 6 bases; J trimming: 3 bases; junction bases outside the gene matches: 16. CDR3 length: 17 residues. With listed TCR primers and previously described methods, bulk TCR libraries were prepared. TCRdb called the PCR reads again in MiXCR, with one record for every CDR3 protein. The table shows about 10,000 distinct CDR3 sequences, with around 17% occurring only once. The data are from a study of molecular identifiers for immune sequencing clone quantification. General study points: Effector cells kept over 97% of their molecules in clones above 20 RNA copies, while naive cells kept under 1% there. In a background of roughly 970,000 naive cells, spiked Jurkat TCR RNA from one cell was reportedly detectable.

Libraries for naive CD8 T cells, which were made from roughly 21,000 to 960,000 sorted cells, drew on 10%, 30% or 50% of the RNA. The sequence was obtained from a human donor in good health. Some libraries in this study had Jurkat cell RNA spiked in. The chain combines TRBV20-1 with TRBJ2-7, with 11 nucleotides matching TRBD2. What was sequenced was naive CD8+ T cells from blood, with Jurkat cell RNA spiked in. Subset described: FACS-sorted CD8+CD4-CCR7+CD45RA+ naive T cells. CDR3 in DNA: TGCAGTGCCTCCGGGACTAGCGGAGGTTGGAATTACTACGAGCAGTACTTC. Its translation is CSASGTSGGWNYYEQYF.